What follows are 32 T cell receptor beta chains derived from one specimen sequenced in a study of blood T cell repertoires in COVID-19. Measured with immunoSEQ multiplex PCR; TCRdb has only the in-frame clones, and not every one. Of 120,000 to 150,000 clones listed, over 60% were seen once; the top ten hold roughly 15%. Specimen: peripheral blood. The receptors derive from a man aged 50-59 years with acute or convalescent COVID-19.

The chain uses TRBV6-5 and TRBJ1-1; TRBD1 agrees at 7 bases. Germline CDR1 MNHEY, CDR2 SVGAGI. The CDR3 loop spans 15 amino acids. V trimming: 6 bases; J trimming: 6 bases; junction bases outside the gene matches: 13. This chain's CDR3 is CASRRGRGVISEAFF. In DNA form, the CDR3 reads TGTGCCAGCAGAAGGGGCAGGGGGGTCATCTCTGAAGCTTTCTTT.

The V call is TRBV24-1, the J call TRBJ2-2, with D perhaps matching TRBD2 (6 bases). Trimming pared 7 bases from V and 4 bases from J, leaving 15 bases between. The CDR3 is made up of 15 amino acids. Per the germline V gene, CDR1 is KGHDR and CDR2 is SFDVKD. CDR3 in DNA: TGTGCCACCAGCGACCCCGGGACTGCCACCGGGGAGCTGTTTTTT. Protein: CATSDPGTATGELFF.

V and J are TRBV5-8 and TRBJ2-7; 10 nucleotides match TRBD2. This CDR3 has 15 amino acids. Germline CDR1 SGHTS, CDR2 YDEGEE. Trimming cost V 8 bases and J 2 bases; bases outside gene matches: 10. The DNA of the CDR3 is TGTGCCAGTACCCTGGAGCGGGGGGGGACCTACGAGCAGTACGTC. It encodes CASTLERGGTYEQYV.

The chain employs TRBV11-2 and TRBJ2-1; D is unresolved. This CDR3 comprises 12 residues. Germline loops: CDR1 SGHAT, CDR2 FQNNGV. The V end was cut by 3 bases, the J end by 4 bases, with 4 bases between. The CDR3 is CASSFTYNEQFF. The DNA of the CDR3 is TGTGCCAGCAGCTTCACTTACAATGAGCAGTTCTTC. The full variable domain, in which reference TRBV11-2 and TRBJ2-1 provide the parts outside the CDR3, is EAGVAQSPRYKIIEKRQSVAFWCNPISGHATLYWYQQILGQGPKLLIQFQNNGVVDDSQLPKDRFSAERLKGVDSTLKIQPAKLEDSAVYLCASSFTYNEQFFGPGTRLTVL.

V is TRBV19 and J is TRBJ1-4, with TRBD1 matching 7 bases. With V trimmed by 6 bases and J by 0 bases, 13 bases remained unmatched. Germline lookup yields CDR1 LNHDA and CDR2 SQIVND (reference sequence). This CDR3 region has 18 residues. The CDR3 spells CASRPTGTVASTNEKLFF. The CDR3 DNA sequence: TGTGCCAGTAGGCCGACCGGGACAGTTGCTTCAACTAATGAAAAACTGTTTTTT.

The chain links TRBV6-2 or TRBV6-3 to TRBJ1-2, with 12 positions matching TRBD1. The V segment lost 3 bases and the J segment 4 bases; nucleotides outside the gene matches: 3. Germline CDR1 MNHEY, CDR2 SVGEGT. This CDR3 comprises 15 residues. DNA for the CDR3: TGTGCCAGCAGTTATCCGGGACAGGGGGCCTATGGCTACACCTTC. This sequence encodes CASSYPGQGAYGYTF.

The rearrangement joins TRBV4-2 to TRBJ2-5; 7 bases agree with TRBD1. Germline CDR1 LGHNA, CDR2 YNFKEQ. The CDR3 spans 15 residues. J lost 2 bases, V lost 0 bases, and 3 bases had no gene match. The CDR3 coding sequence is TGTGCCAGCAGCCAAGAGGGGGACAGACAAGAGACCCAGTACTTC. This codes for CASSQEGDRQETQYF.

The chain is built from TRBV11-2 and TRBJ1-2, with 10 bases lining up with TRBD1. The J segment lost 3 bases and the V segment lost 0 bases, leaving 4 bases of the junction unmatched. Germline loops: CDR1 SGHAT, CDR2 FQNNGV. CDR3 length: 16 residues. CDR3 loop: CASSLDYGTGDYGYTF. The CDR3 DNA reads TGTGCCAGCAGCTTAGATTACGGGACAGGGGACTATGGCTACACCTTC.

This clone was counted between two and nine times. This chain connects TRBV11-2 to TRBJ2-3; the D gene is possibly TRBD2 (5 bases). This CDR3 is 11 amino acids long. Deletions cut 6 bases from V and 6 bases from J, with 7 bases between. Germline V gene lookup returns CDR1 SGHAT and CDR2 FQNNGV. Here the CDR3 DNA reads TGTGCCAGCAGATCGGGGGATACGCAGTATTTT. Its translation: CASRSGDTQYF.

The chain couples TRBV10-2 to TRBJ1-5; a weak D match, TRBD1 (5 bases). Germline CDR1 reads WSHSY; CDR2 reads SAAADI. Trimming took off 3 bases at V and 0 bases at J, with 6 bases between the two ends. The CDR3 is made up of 14 amino acids. This chain's CDR3 is CASSDRASNQPQHF. The CDR3 DNA reads TGCGCCAGCAGTGACAGGGCTAGCAATCAGCCCCAGCATTTT.

The J gene is TRBJ1-1, the V gene TRBV7-8, with D possibly matching TRBD1 (6 bases). The CDR3 extends over 18 amino acids. Germline CDR1 reads SGHVS; CDR2 reads FQNEAQ. The V end was cut by 1 base, the J end by 0 bases, with 18 bases between. This CDR3 is CASSLVLSAGAMNTEAFF. The CDR3, as DNA: TGTGCCAGCAGCTTAGTCTTATCGGCAGGGGCCATGAACACTGAAGCTTTCTTT.

The chain recombines TRBV6-5 with TRBJ2-7; 9 bases agree with TRBD1. The CDR3 runs to 15 residues. CDR1 MNHEY and CDR2 SVGAGI come from the germline V gene. V gave up 5 bases and J gave up 3 bases; unmatched junction bases: 8. In DNA form, the CDR3 reads TGTGCCAGCAGTACCAAACAGGGGGCGAGCTACGAGCAGTACTTC. Its protein product is CASSTKQGASYEQYF.

The rearrangement uses TRBV11-2 and TRBJ2-2; 9 positions match TRBD1. V shed 5 bases, J shed 3 bases, and the junction held 7 bases outside the gene matches. CDR1 is SGHAT and CDR2 is FQNNGV in the germline V gene. The CDR3 runs 16 residues. CDR3 nucleotide sequence: TGTGCCAGCAGCGGGCGGACAGGGGTCGACACCGGGGAGCTGTTTTTT. Residues: CASSGRTGVDTGELFF.

The chain recombines TRBV30 with TRBJ2-7; TRBD2 might be the D (7 bases). The CDR3 runs to 14 residues. Germline assignment: CDR1 GTSNPN and CDR2 SVGIG (reference sequence). Trimming took 2 bases from V and 6 from J, leaving 17 bases between them. CDR3 region: CAWSLGGGASEQYV. The CDR3 region has the DNA TGTGCCTGGAGTTTAGGAGGGGGGGCAAGCGAGCAGTACGTC.

This clone has more than one count but fewer than ten. The J gene is TRBJ2-5, the V gene TRBV5-6, with 10 bases identical to TRBD1. The CDR3 has 17 residues. Germline CDR1 SGHDT, CDR2 YYEEEE. J was trimmed by 1 base and V by 4 bases; bases with no gene match: 10. The CDR3 loop reads CASSVWGGQGVQETQYF. DNA for the CDR3: TGTGCCAGCAGCGTGTGGGGAGGACAGGGGGTCCAAGAGACCCAGTACTTC.

This clone appeared a single time. The rearrangement joins TRBV27 to TRBJ2-3, with 10 bases that match TRBD2. CDR1 is MNHEY, CDR2 SMNVEV, per germline (reference sequence). V lost 3 bases, J lost 2 bases, and 5 bases stayed unmatched. This CDR3 is built from 16 residues. CDR3 sequence reads: CASSLSGRVHTDTQYF. The CDR3 DNA follows: TGTGCCAGCAGTTTGAGCGGGAGGGTACACACAGATACGCAGTATTTT.

The CDR3 bases are TGTGCCTGGAGTCTACCCTCTGACTATGGCTACACCTTC. Protein sequence: CAWSLPSDYGYTF. This rearrangement joins TRBV30 to TRBJ1-2; D remains ambiguous. CDR1 and CDR2 (germline): GTSNPN, SVGIG (reference sequence). V shed 2 bases and J shed 3 bases, with 10 bases lying between them. The CDR3 runs to 13 residues. The entire variable domain, with the rest obtained from reference TRBV30 and TRBJ1-2, is as follows: SQTIHQWPATLVQPVGSPLSLECTVEGTSNPNLYWYRQAAGRGLQLLFYSVGIGQISSEVPQNLSASRPQDRQFILSSKKLLLSDSGFYLCAWSLPSDYGYTFGSGTRLTVV.

The chain carries TRBV29-1 and TRBJ1-6, with D perhaps TRBD1 (5 bases). This CDR3 has 15 amino acids. The germline CDR1 and CDR2 sequences are SQVTM and ANQGSEA. Between the trimmed V and J ends, which lost 6 bases and 0 bases, there was a span of 12 bases. Here the CDR3 reads CSVLDDSSYNSPLHF. CDR3 DNA: TGCAGCGTACTGGATGACAGCTCCTATAATTCACCCCTCCACTTT.

The V gene is TRBV6-1, the J gene TRBJ1-6, with D tentatively TRBD1 (6 bases). V dropped 1 base and J dropped 10 bases, with 11 bases sitting between them. Germline lookup yields CDR1 MNHNS and CDR2 SASEGT. The CDR3 has 14 residues. The CDR3 reads CASSEVGRGSPLHF. The CDR3 nucleotides are TGTGCCAGCAGTGAAGTGGGCAGGGGATCACCCCTCCACTTT.

This clone was recorded only once. The V call is TRBV5-4, the J call TRBJ2-4; TRBD2 might be the D (6 bases). The CDR3 has 14 residues. Trimming took 4 bases from V and 2 from J, leaving 10 bases between them. Germline V gene lookup returns CDR1 SGHNT and CDR2 YYREEE (reference sequence). The CDR3, as DNA: TGTGCCAGCAGCCAGGAGGGCCCCAAAAACATTCAGTACTTC. Translation: CASSQEGPKNIQYF.

V and J are TRBV5-1 and TRBJ2-2, with unresolved D. Germline-derived CDR1 and CDR2 are SGHRS and YFSETQ. The CDR3 has 15 amino acids. V gave up 1 base and J gave up 0 bases, with 7 bases separating them. CDR3: CASSLRQANTGELFF. The CDR3 DNA sequence: TGCGCCAGCAGCTTGAGGCAGGCGAACACCGGGGAGCTGTTTTTT.

This chain uses TRBV5-4 with TRBJ2-5, with 9 bases aligning to TRBD1. CDR1 SGHNT and CDR2 YYREEE come from the germline V gene (reference sequence). V was pared by 0 bases and J by 4 bases, with 4 bases of the junction left unmatched. This CDR3 contains 15 residues. CDR3: CASSLGQGGGETQYF. The CDR3 coding sequence is TGTGCCAGCAGCTTGGGACAGGGGGGTGGAGAGACCCAGTACTTC. Full variable domain (remainder filled in from reference TRBV5-4 and TRBJ2-5): ETGVTQSPTHLIKTRGQQVTLRCSSQSGHNTVSWYQQALGQGPQFIFQYYREEENGRGNFPPRFSGLQFPNYSSELNVNALELDDSALYLCASSLGQGGGETQYFGPGTRLLVL.

The chain has TRBV28 and TRBJ1-1; D might be TRBD1 (5 bases). The CDR3 has 14 residues. Germline V CDR1 and CDR2: MDHEN, SYDVKM. Trimming took off 8 bases at V and 5 bases at J, with 18 bases between the two ends. The CDR3 sequence: CASGGGGSSTEAFF. In DNA form, the CDR3 reads TGTGCCAGCGGGGGGGGAGGGAGTAGTACTGAAGCTTTCTTT.

The rearrangement uses TRBV4-2 and TRBJ2-2, with 7 nucleotides matching TRBD1. The CDR3 consists of 16 residues. Trimming took 1 base from V and 0 from J; bases not matched to a gene: 2. From germline, CDR1 is LGHNA and CDR2 YNFKEQ. The CDR3 DNA reads TGTGCCAGCAGCCAAGGACAGGGCCCGAACACCGGGGAGCTGTTTTTT. Amino acids: CASSQGQGPNTGELFF.

The CDR3 nucleotides are TGTGCCAGTAGTATTCGGTGGAATCAGCCCCAGCATTTT. This sequence encodes CASSIRWNQPQHF. J is TRBJ1-5 and V is TRBV19; D unresolved. The CDR3 length is 13 residues. Germline V gives CDR1 LNHDA, CDR2 SQIVND (reference sequence). Trimming stripped 3 bases from V and 4 bases from J, with 7 bases between.

There are many counts of this clone. This sequence joins TRBV7-2 and TRBJ2-2; 8 bases fit TRBD1. The junction had 10 bases not matched to a gene; V was cut back by 3 bases and J by 7 bases. This CDR3 spans 16 amino acids. Germline V gene sequence: CDR1 SGHTA, CDR2 FQGNSA. The CDR3 here is CASSLRQGAFGGELFF. The CDR3 DNA follows: TGTGCCAGCAGCTTGAGGCAGGGGGCCTTTGGCGGGGAGCTGTTTTTT.

This clone was recorded at least ten times. The chain has TRBV2 and TRBJ1-2; possibly TRBD1 for D (6 bases). V was cut by 8 bases and J by 8 bases, with 18 bases left in between. Germline V gene lookup returns CDR1 SNHLY and CDR2 FYNNEI. The CDR3 totals 13 residues. The CDR3 DNA follows: TGTGCCAGCGATCAGGGCCGAGGGGGAGGCTACACCTTC. Its translation is CASDQGRGGGYTF.

The chain links TRBV9 to TRBJ2-5; 8 bases agree with TRBD2. The length of the CDR3 is 15 residues. CDR1 SGDLS and CDR2 YYNGEE come from the germline V gene. The ends lost 4 bases at V and 5 bases at J; junction bases unmatched: 10. The DNA for the CDR3 is TGTGCCAGCAGCTCAGGTGGGACTAGGGGGGAGACCCAGTACTTC. This codes for CASSSGGTRGETQYF.

The chain carries TRBV24-1 and TRBJ1-5; D is perhaps TRBD1 (5 bases). V lost 2 bases and J 2 bases, leaving 9 bases between the germline ends. CDR3 length equals 15 residues. The germline V gene encodes CDR1 KGHDR and CDR2 SFDVKD. DNA of the CDR3: TGTGCCACCAGTGATTCTGGGGCGGGCAATCAGCCCCAGCATTTT. This translates into CATSDSGAGNQPQHF.

V gene TRBV9 combines with J gene TRBJ1-3; D uncertain. Germline CDR1 is SGDLS and CDR2 is YYNGEE. The germline V and J ends were trimmed by 3 bases and 0 bases, with 7 bases remaining between them. This CDR3 is built from 14 residues. The CDR3 DNA follows: TGTGCCAGCAGCGCCACGGGCTCTGGAAACACCATATATTTT. It is translated as CASSATGSGNTIYF.

This chain uses TRBV10-3 with TRBJ1-6, with no clear D. Trimming removed 6 bases at V and 8 bases at J, with 11 bases between. Germline CDR1 ENHRY, CDR2 SYGVKD. The CDR3 has 13 residues. CDR3 region: CAISQVGDSPLHF. The CDR3 bases are TGTGCCATCAGCCAGGTTGGCGATTCACCCCTCCACTTT.

This clone was counted a single time. The V gene is TRBV19, the J gene TRBJ1-3, with 9 bases identical to TRBD1. V shed 3 bases, J shed 4 bases, and the junction held 10 bases outside the gene matches. Germline V gene lookup returns CDR1 LNHDA and CDR2 SQIVND (reference sequence). The length of the CDR3 is 17 residues. CDR3 DNA: TGTGCCAGTAGTATTGCTGGGACAGGGCGAGCCGGAAACACCATATATTTT. This gives the protein CASSIAGTGRAGNTIYF. Supplemented by reference TRBV19 and TRBJ1-3, the full variable domain reads DGGITQSPKYLFRKEGQNVTLSCEQNLNHDAMYWYRQDPGQGLRLIYYSQIVNDFQKGDIAEGYSVSREKKESFPLTVTSAQKNPTAFYLCASSIAGTGRAGNTIYFGEGSWLTVV.